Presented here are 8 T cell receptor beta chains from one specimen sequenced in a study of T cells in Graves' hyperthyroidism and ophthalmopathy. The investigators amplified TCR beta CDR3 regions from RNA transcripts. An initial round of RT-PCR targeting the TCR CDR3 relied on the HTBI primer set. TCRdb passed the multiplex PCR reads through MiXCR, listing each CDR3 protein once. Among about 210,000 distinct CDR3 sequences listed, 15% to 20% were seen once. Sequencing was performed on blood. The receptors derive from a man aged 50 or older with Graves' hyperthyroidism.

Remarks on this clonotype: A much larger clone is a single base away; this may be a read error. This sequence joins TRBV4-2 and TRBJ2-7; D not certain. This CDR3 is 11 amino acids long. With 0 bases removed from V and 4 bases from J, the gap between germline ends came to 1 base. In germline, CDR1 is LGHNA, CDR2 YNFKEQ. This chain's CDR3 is CASSQEYEQYF. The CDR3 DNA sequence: TGTGCCAGCAGCCAAGAATACGAGCAGTACTTC.

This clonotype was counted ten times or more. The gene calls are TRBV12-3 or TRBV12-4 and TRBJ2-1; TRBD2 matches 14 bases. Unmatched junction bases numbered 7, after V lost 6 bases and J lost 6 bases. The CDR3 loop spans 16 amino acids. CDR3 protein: CASRRLAGGPGNEQFF. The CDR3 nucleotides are TGTGCCAGCAGGAGACTAGCGGGAGGGCCGGGCAATGAGCAGTTCTTC.

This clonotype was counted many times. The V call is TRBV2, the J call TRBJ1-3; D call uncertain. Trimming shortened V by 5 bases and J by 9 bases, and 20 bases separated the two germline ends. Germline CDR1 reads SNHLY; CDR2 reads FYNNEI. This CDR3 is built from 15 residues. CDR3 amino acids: CASSISSYSPRTIYF. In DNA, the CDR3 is TGTGCCAGCAGTATTTCTAGCTACTCACCACGCACCATATATTTT.

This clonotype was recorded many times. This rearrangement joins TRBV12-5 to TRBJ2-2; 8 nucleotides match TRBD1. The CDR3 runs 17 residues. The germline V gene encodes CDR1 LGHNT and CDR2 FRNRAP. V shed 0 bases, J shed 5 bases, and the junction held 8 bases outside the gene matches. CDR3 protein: CASGLVLGTGGTGELFF. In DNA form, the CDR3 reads TGTGCTAGTGGTTTGGTACTTGGGACAGGCGGTACCGGGGAGCTGTTTTTT.

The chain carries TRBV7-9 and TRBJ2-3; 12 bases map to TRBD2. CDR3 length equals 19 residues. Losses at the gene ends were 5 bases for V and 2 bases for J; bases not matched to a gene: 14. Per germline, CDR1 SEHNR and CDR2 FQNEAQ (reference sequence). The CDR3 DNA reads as TGTGCCAGCAGCCGCCGACTAGCGGGAGCATGGGGTCTCACAGATACGCAGTATTTT. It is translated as CASSRRLAGAWGLTDTQYF. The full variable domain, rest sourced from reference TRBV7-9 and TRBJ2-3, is DTGVSQNPRHKITKRGQNVTFRCDPISEHNRLYWYRQTLGQGPEFLTYFQNEAQLEKSRLLSDRFSAERPKGSFSTLEIQRTEQGDSAMYLCASSRRLAGAWGLTDTQYFGPGTRLTVL.

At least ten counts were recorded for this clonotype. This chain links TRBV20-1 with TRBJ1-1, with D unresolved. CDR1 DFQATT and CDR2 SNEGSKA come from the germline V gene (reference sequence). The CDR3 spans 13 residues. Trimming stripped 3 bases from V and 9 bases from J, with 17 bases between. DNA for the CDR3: TGCAGTGCTAGTATAGTGGACCGCGATAAAGCTTTCTTT. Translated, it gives CSASIVDRDKAFF.

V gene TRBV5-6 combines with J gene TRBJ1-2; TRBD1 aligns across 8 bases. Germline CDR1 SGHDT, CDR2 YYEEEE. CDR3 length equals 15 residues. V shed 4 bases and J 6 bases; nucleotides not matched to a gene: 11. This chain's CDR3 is CASSPMTGAYHGYTF. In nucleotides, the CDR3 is TGTGCCAGCAGCCCCATGACAGGGGCCTACCATGGCTACACCTTC.

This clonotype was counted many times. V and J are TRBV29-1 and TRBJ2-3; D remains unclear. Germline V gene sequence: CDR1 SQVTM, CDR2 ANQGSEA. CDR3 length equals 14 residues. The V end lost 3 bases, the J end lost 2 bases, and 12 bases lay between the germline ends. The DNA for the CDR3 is TGCAGCGTTGATGCCACAGATTACACAGATACGCAGTATTTT. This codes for CSVDATDYTDTQYF.